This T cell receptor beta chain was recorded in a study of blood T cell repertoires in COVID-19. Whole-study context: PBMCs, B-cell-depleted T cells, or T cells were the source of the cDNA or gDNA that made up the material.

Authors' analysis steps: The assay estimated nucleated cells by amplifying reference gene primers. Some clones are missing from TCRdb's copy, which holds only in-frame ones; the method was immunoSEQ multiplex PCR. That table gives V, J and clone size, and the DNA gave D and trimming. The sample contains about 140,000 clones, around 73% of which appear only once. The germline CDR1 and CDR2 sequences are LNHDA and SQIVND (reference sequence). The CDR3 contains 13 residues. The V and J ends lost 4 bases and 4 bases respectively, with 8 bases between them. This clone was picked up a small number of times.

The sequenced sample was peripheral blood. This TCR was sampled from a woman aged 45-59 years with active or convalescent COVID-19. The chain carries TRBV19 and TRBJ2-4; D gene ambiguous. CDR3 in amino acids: CASSTTVKNIQYF. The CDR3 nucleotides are TGTGCCAGTAGTACTACGGTAAAAAACATTCAGTACTTC.